This TCR beta chain comes out of a study of blood T cell repertoires in COVID-19. Study-level background: Samples of COVID-19 (acute and convalescent) were obtained from the United States, Italy and Spain. Sources were T cells, B-cell-depleted T cells, or PBMCs; the material itself was cDNA or gDNA.

Per the authors' pipeline: Amplification of reference gene primers provided the estimated nucleated cell counts. The protocol was immunoSEQ multiplex PCR, while the TCRdb copy is restricted to in-frame clones and leaves out a portion. The DNA was the basis for D and trimming; V, J and clone size are from that table. The table has 300,000 to 450,000 clones, around 84% seen once. The CDR3 length is 14 residues. After removal of 5 bases from V and 5 bases from J, the junction contained 4 bases not matched to a gene. The V gene's germline CDR1 is SGHNT and CDR2 YYREEE (reference sequence). The sequenced sample consisted of peripheral blood. The TCR was taken from a human donor with acute or convalescent COVID-19. The donor label of this sample is uncertain. The rearrangement uses TRBV5-4 and TRBJ2-4, with 10 nucleotides matching TRBD2. CDR3 bases: TGTGCCAGCAGAAGAACTAGCGGGGAAAACATTCAGTACTTC. It encodes CASRRTSGENIQYF.